This T cell receptor (beta chain) came from a study of blood T cell repertoires in COVID-19. Overall study: PBMCs, B-cell-depleted T cells, or T cells were the source of the cDNA or gDNA that made up the material.

Which cohort a participant joined came from the clinical history participants gave. As processed by the authors: Quantification of nucleated cells was approximated via reference gene primer amplification. Generated by immunoSEQ multiplex PCR, the TCRdb table keeps only in-frame clones and is missing some. The V and J calls and the clone size are those of that table, but D and trimming were determined from the DNA. The sample lists around 250,000 clones; 88% were seen once. The CDR3 has 15 residues. From germline, CDR1 is MGHDK and CDR2 SYGVNS. Unmatched junction bases numbered 6, after V lost 4 bases and J lost 3 bases.

The sample was PBMCs or T cells enriched from blood (not recorded which). The clonotype originates from a woman in her 40s who had been exposed to COVID-19. The chain combines TRBV25-1 with TRBJ2-1; 7 positions match TRBD1. CDR3 DNA sequence: TGTGCCAGCAGTGTCCCGGGACAGAACTACAATGAGCAGTTCTTC. Translating gives CASSVPGQNYNEQFF.